The present entry profiles one T cell receptor beta chain with its context. The data originate from a study of T cell changes during pregnancy in multiple sclerosis. TCRdb keeps only in-frame clones here, not all; method: immunoSEQ multiplex PCR. This table has 110,000 or so clones, 80% to 95% appearing once. There are 14 residues in the CDR3. V dropped 8 bases and J dropped 9; count of bases not matched to a gene: 13. Germline CDR1 LNHDA, CDR2 SQIVND (reference sequence). The V call is TRBV19, the J call TRBJ1-2, with 9 bases fitting TRBD1. The clonotype comes from a female donor with multiple sclerosis, enrolled in a pregnancy study. The sequenced sample was peripheral blood, obtained before pregnancy. The CDR3 sequence: CASGRDRASISYTF. The CDR3 DNA is TGTGCCAGTGGCCGGGACAGGGCGTCGATTAGCTACACCTTC.